This entry describes one T cell receptor beta chain. Its antigen remains unidentified. Trimming pared 3 bases from V and 5 bases from J, leaving 14 bases between. CDR3 size: 14 residues. This entry comes from a study of response to subunit inactivated influenza vaccine. Study findings and constraints: The authors proposed limited new T cell recruitment per seasonal influenza vaccination.

TCRdb re-analysed the RT-PCR reads in MiXCR, keeping a single row per CDR3 protein. Of about 570,000 distinct CDR3 sequences in the sample, about 11% were seen once. The input for sequencing was PBMCs from blood, taken on the day of vaccination. This chain connects TRBV23-1 to TRBJ2-7; D is unresolved. TRBV23-1 is an open reading frame whose function is uncertain. The receptor was derived from a man aged 50-60 years who received an inactivated influenza vaccine. The CDR3 DNA reads as TGCGCCAGCAGTCATCCCGACAATAGGCACGAGCAGTACTTC. It yields the protein CASSHPDNRHEQYF.